The clone carrying this TCR beta chain showed up just once. The CDR3 totals 14 residues. V was clipped by 7 bases and J by 2 bases, with 15 bases between them. Germline loops: CDR1 SEHNR, CDR2 FQNEAQ (reference sequence). The record originates from a study of shared clonotypes between healthy human individuals. Only CD45RO-negative cells positively selected for CCR7 counted as naive CD8 cells, so terminally differentiated effector memory CD45RA+ cells were excluded. The deep-level immunoSEQ assay was used. In replicate PCRs of sorted subsets, approximately 210 ng DNA, approximately 32,000 T cell genomes, was used. The method was immunoSEQ multiplex PCR; TCRdb's version includes in-frame clones alone and lacks a portion of them. The sample lists 1.5 million to 2.5 million clones; about 95% were seen once.

Sequenced: naive CD8+ T cells sorted from blood. The TCR was taken from a man between 18 and 29 years old in good health. The chain carries TRBV7-9 and TRBJ2-7; possible D gene TRBD1, 6 bases. The DNA of the CDR3 is TGTGCCAGCACCCCGCCCAGGGGACCCTACGAGCAGTACTTC. This translates into CASTPPRGPYEQYF.